The clone carrying this T cell receptor (beta chain) came up many times. One entry per CDR3 protein, called by TCRdb with MiXCR from the 5' RACE reads. The sample lists about 50,000 distinct CDR3 sequences; 5.5% to 6% were seen once. This specimen comes from a study of T cells after yellow fever vaccination. The sequence was obtained from a man in his late teens or twenties who received the YFV17D yellow fever vaccine. The material sequenced was PBMCs, either bulk or a sorted T-cell subset (CD4+, CD8+, memory, or dextramer-sorted; not recorded which), taken on the day of the yellow fever booster vaccination.

The CDR3 is CSVAGVIDTQYF. The CDR3 coding sequence is TGCAGCGTAGCGGGGGTCATAGATACGCAGTATTTT. The rearrangement joins TRBV29-1 to TRBJ2-3; 8 nucleotides agree with TRBD2. The V segment lost 6 bases and the J segment 5 bases; nucleotides outside the gene matches: 4. The CDR3 covers 12 residues. Germline V gene sequence: CDR1 SQVTM, CDR2 ANQGSEA.